This T cell receptor beta chain was recorded in a study of T-cell memory formation after mild COVID-19. MiXCR was run by TCRdb on the 5' RACE reads, yielding one entry per CDR3 protein. Seen here are approximately 290,000 distinct CDR3 sequences, 8.2% observed once, and the top ten hold approximately 23%. Many counts were recorded for this clonotype. The CDR3 loop spans 13 amino acids. In germline, CDR1 is KGHSH, CDR2 LQKENI. Trimming stripped 3 bases from V and 2 bases from J, with 6 bases between. This TCR came from a man between 18 and 29 years old who had mild COVID-19 (a few samples of this study predate the infection). Cell type and time point are not known. This chain links TRBV18 with TRBJ2-3; D may match TRBD1 or TRBD2 (5 bases each). The sample taken for sequencing was PBMCs or a T cell subset sorted from them (not recorded which). The CDR3 loop reads CASSPGATDTQYF. In DNA, the CDR3 is TGTGCCAGCTCACCCGGGGCCACAGATACGCAGTATTTT.